The next 30 T cell receptor beta chains were all read from a single sample in a study of beta chain features in type 1 diabetes. General observations from the study: All four CD4+ subsets from Type 1 diabetes patients carried moderately but significantly shorter TCRB CDR3s.

Isolated RNA was reverse transcribed in full, so expressed TCRB transcripts were sequenced. Some clones are missing from TCRdb's copy, which holds only in-frame ones; the method was immunoSEQ multiplex PCR. The profile shows approximately 170,000 clones, roughly 8% of them singletons. These receptors have no identified antigens. Source material: central memory CD4+ T cells from blood. These TCRs come from a man younger than 30 with type 1 diabetes.

This clone was seen a handful of times. As DNA, the CDR3 is TGTGCCATCAGTGAGTCCCGACTTAACTATGGCTACACCTTC. This encodes CAISESRLNYGYTF. The chain is built from TRBV10-3 and TRBJ1-2; D unclear. Germline values: CDR1 ENHRY, CDR2 SYGVKD. V lost 0 bases to trimming and J lost 1 base, with 6 bases between them. The CDR3 length is 14 residues.

There are a few counts of this clone. The chain employs TRBV28 and TRBJ1-1, with 9 nucleotides matching TRBD1. Per germline, CDR1 MDHEN and CDR2 SYDVKM. J gave up 5 bases and V 8 bases, and 12 bases lay outside the gene matches. The CDR3 runs 15 residues. The CDR3 reads CASGTQGQGWTEAFF. The CDR3 region has the DNA TGTGCCAGCGGGACGCAGGGACAGGGATGGACTGAAGCTTTCTTT.

The chain recombines TRBV5-1 with TRBJ1-2; TRBD1 aligns across 11 bases. Germline V gene lookup returns CDR1 SGHRS and CDR2 YFSETQ. With V trimmed by 0 bases and J by 0 bases, 7 bases remained unmatched. CDR3 length: 18 amino acids. CDR3 in DNA: TGCGCCAGCAGCTTGGTTCCGGGACAGGGGGAAGCTAACTATGGCTACACCTTC. Translating gives CASSLVPGQGEANYGYTF.

In its sample, this clone is medium-sized. The chain recombines TRBV7-8 with TRBJ2-1; D call uncertain. This CDR3 is built from 14 residues. CDR1 is SGHVS, CDR2 FQNEAQ, per germline. Trimming removed 2 bases from V and 4 bases from J, with 9 bases in between. The CDR3 DNA sequence: TGTGCCAGCAGCTTAAATTCCTTATACAATGAGCAGTTCTTC. It specifies CASSLNSLYNEQFF.

This clone was counted at least ten times. Other DNA variants within this sample encode the same CDR3. This chain joins TRBV5-1 and TRBJ1-5; D is perhaps TRBD1 (6 bases). The CDR3 is 15 residues long. Germline CDR1 and CDR2: SGHRS and YFSETQ. The V gene lost 3 bases and the J gene lost 4 bases, with 14 bases spanning the gap. The CDR3, as DNA: TGCGCCAGCAGCTCAGACGGACAGCCTAATCAGCCCCAGCATTTT. Translation gives CASSSDGQPNQPQHF. Full variable domain (outside the CDR3, taken from reference TRBV5-1 and TRBJ1-5): KAGVTQTPRYLIKTRGQQVTLSCSPISGHRSVSWYQQTPGQGLQFLFEYFSETQRNKGNFPGRFSGRQFSNSRSEMNVSTLELGDSALYLCASSSDGQPNQPQHFGDGTRLSIL.

The chain links TRBV19 to TRBJ1-6, with 9 bases matching TRBD1. CDR3 length equals 14 residues. Per germline, CDR1 LNHDA and CDR2 SQIVND (reference sequence). J was trimmed by 8 bases and V by 3 bases; bases with no gene match: 2. The CDR3 region is CASSIGQGYSPLHF. CDR3 bases: TGTGCCAGTAGTATCGGACAGGGGTATTCACCCCTCCACTTT.

CDR3 bases: TGTGCCAGCAGTTATAGTAGCGGGGGGGTCGAGCAGTACTTC. Its translation: CASSYSSGGVEQYF. The gene calls are TRBV6-5 and TRBJ2-7, with 11 bases fitting TRBD2. The CDR3 sequence is 14 residues long. The V and J ends lost 3 bases and 6 bases, in that order; junction bases with no gene match: 4. Germline V gene sequence: CDR1 MNHEY, CDR2 SVGAGI.

This clone was detected only a few times. V gene TRBV18 combines with J gene TRBJ2-7, with D unresolved. V shed 2 bases and J shed 2 bases, with 10 bases lying between them. Germline CDR1 is KGHSH and CDR2 is LQKENI. The CDR3 runs to 14 residues. The CDR3 DNA reads TGTGCCAGCTCACCAAGTGCTAGGCCCTACGAGCAGTACTTC. As protein: CASSPSARPYEQYF.

This clone was counted a few times. J is TRBJ2-1 and V is TRBV6-6, with D maybe TRBD2 (6 bases). V was cut by 8 bases and J by 1 base, with 18 bases left in between. CDR3 length: 16 residues. Germline V gene lookup returns CDR1 MNHNY and CDR2 SVGAGI (reference sequence). The CDR3 protein is CASVTKTGTSYNEQFF. The CDR3 DNA reads TGTGCCAGCGTCACCAAGACGGGGACTTCCTACAATGAGCAGTTCTTC.

V and J are TRBV5-5 and TRBJ1-4; the D gene is possibly TRBD1 (5 bases). Trimming stripped 3 bases from V and 3 bases from J, with 9 bases between. Germline CDR1 reads SGHKS; CDR2 reads YYEKEE (reference sequence). The CDR3 loop spans 14 amino acids. The CDR3 coding sequence is TGTGCCAGCAGCTGGCGGGGGTCTAATGAAAAACTGTTTTTT. Translation gives CASSWRGSNEKLFF.

The chain couples TRBV19 to TRBJ2-1, with D possibly TRBD1 on 6 matching bases. Trimming stripped 2 bases from V and 4 bases from J, with 15 bases between. The CDR3 totals 16 residues. Germline loops: CDR1 LNHDA, CDR2 SQIVND (reference sequence). The CDR3 DNA follows: TGTGCCAGTAGTATATCCCGCCTAGGGGGATACAATGAGCAGTTCTTC. Translation: CASSISRLGGYNEQFF.

This clone appeared a few times. The gene calls are TRBV11-2 and TRBJ1-2; D unclear. The germline gives CDR1 SGHAT, CDR2 FQNNGV. V shed 7 bases and J shed 10 bases, with 22 bases lying between them. This CDR3 is 14 amino acids long. This CDR3 reads CASTPPGNTVLYTF. CDR3 coding DNA: TGTGCCAGCACCCCCCCCGGGAACACAGTCCTCTACACCTTC. Looking up the rest from reference TRBV11-2 and TRBJ1-2 gives the full variable domain: EAGVAQSPRYKIIEKRQSVAFWCNPISGHATLYWYQQILGQGPKLLIQFQNNGVVDDSQLPKDRFSAERLKGVDSTLKIQPAKLEDSAVYLCASTPPGNTVLYTFGSGTRLTVV.

In this sample, this clone turned up a few times. The chain uses TRBV28 and TRBJ2-3; 11 bases map to TRBD1. Trimming at V came to 5 bases and at J to 1 base, leaving 2 bases not matched to a gene. Germline assignment: CDR1 MDHEN and CDR2 SYDVKM. CDR3 length equals 15 residues. CDR3 loop: CASSRGQGGTDTQYF. The CDR3 DNA sequence: TGTGCCAGCAGTCGGGGACAGGGGGGCACAGATACGCAGTATTTT.

The V call is TRBV7-2, the J call TRBJ1-5; D is perhaps TRBD1 (5 bases). Trimming stripped 3 bases from V and 6 bases from J, with 9 bases between. The CDR3 totals 13 residues. CDR1 SGHTA and CDR2 FQGNSA come from the germline V gene. The CDR3 region is CASSLEQGQPQHF. Here the CDR3 DNA reads TGTGCCAGCAGCTTGGAGCAGGGTCAGCCCCAGCATTTT.

This clone has only a few counts. The chain employs TRBV2 and TRBJ2-6, with a weak D call TRBD1 (5 bases). Germline CDR1 and CDR2: SNHLY and FYNNEI. V was pared by 7 bases and J by 2 bases, with 15 bases between. The CDR3 totals 16 residues. CDR3 in DNA: TGTGCCAGCAAGGTCGGGTTAGGGGCTGGGGCCAACGTCCTGACTTTC. Protein: CASKVGLGAGANVLTF.

Comment on this clone: At the DNA level, this CDR3 is encoded by other sequences in the same sample as well. The chain employs TRBV7-2 and TRBJ2-7, with D possibly matching TRBD2 (6 bases). The CDR3 has 14 amino acids. Trimming took off 1 base at V and 2 bases at J, with 9 bases between the two ends. In germline, CDR1 is SGHTA, CDR2 FQGNSA. The DNA for the CDR3 is TGTGCCAGCAGCTTAGGGCGGGGCCCCTACGAGCAGTACTTC. Translated, it gives CASSLGRGPYEQYF.

The chain has TRBV28 and TRBJ2-7; 9 bases match TRBD2. J lost 7 bases, V lost 3 bases, and 4 bases had no gene match. The germline V gene encodes CDR1 MDHEN and CDR2 SYDVKM. The CDR3 length is 13 residues. DNA for the CDR3: TGTGCCAGCAGTTTTAGCGGGAGTTGGGAGCAGTACTTC. This gives the protein CASSFSGSWEQYF.

This clone was found a few times. This sequence joins TRBV6-4 and TRBJ1-1, with D unclear. Germline CDR1 MRHNA, CDR2 SNTAGT. The CDR3 is made up of 16 amino acids. Deletions cut 0 bases from V and 4 bases from J, with 15 bases between. As DNA, the CDR3 is TGTGCCAGCAGTGACTCGGCAATGCGGGTGGGCACTGAAGCTTTCTTT. This encodes CASSDSAMRVGTEAFF.

The sample holds a few counts of this clone. The chain recombines TRBV28 with TRBJ2-7, with TRBD2 identical over 7 bases. V shed 9 bases, J shed 3 bases, and the junction held 14 bases outside the gene matches. CDR1 and CDR2 (germline): MDHEN, SYDVKM. The CDR3 is 15 amino acids. CDR3 bases: TGTGCCAGTGAGTCTCCCACTGGGGGGGACTACGAGCAGTACTTC. Translating it yields CASESPTGGDYEQYF.

This clone was found a few times. The chain links TRBV19 to TRBJ2-3; tentative D call: TRBD2 (6 bases). The germline V and J ends were trimmed by 3 bases and 14 bases, with 15 bases remaining between them. In germline, CDR1 is LNHDA, CDR2 SQIVND (reference sequence). The CDR3 sequence is 12 residues long. The CDR3 DNA reads as TGTGCCAGTAGTATCCCGGGAGCTCCCCCGTATTTT. Residues: CASSIPGAPPYF.

This clone was counted between two and nine times. V and J are TRBV5-1 and TRBJ1-1; no firm D call. Trimming removed 0 bases at V and 10 bases at J, with 19 bases between. This CDR3 has 15 amino acids. Germline lookup yields CDR1 SGHRS and CDR2 YFSETQ. CDR3 DNA: TGCGCCAGCAGCTTGGGGGAGGGTAGGTCGGTAGGAGCTTTCTTT. Its translation is CASSLGEGRSVGAFF.

This clone has more than one count but fewer than ten. The chain is built from TRBV29-1 and TRBJ1-2; TRBD1 aligns across 8 bases. J was trimmed by 11 bases and V by 7 bases; bases with no gene match: 6. Looked up from germline, CDR1 is SQVTM and CDR2 is ANQGSEA. The CDR3 length is 10 residues. CDR3 region: CSAGQDLYTF. CDR3 sequence (DNA): TGCAGCGCGGGACAGGATCTTTACACCTTC.

This clone was detected only a few times. The chain links TRBV7-2 to TRBJ2-7; 10 positions agree with TRBD1. Per the germline V gene, CDR1 is SGHTA and CDR2 is FQGNSA. J gave up 3 bases and V 3 bases, and 5 bases lay outside the gene matches. The CDR3 has 15 amino acids. CDR3 bases: TGTGCCAGCAGCTTTGGGACAGGGGAGTACTACGAGCAGTACTTC. The encoded protein is CASSFGTGEYYEQYF.

This clone has a handful of counts. The chain combines TRBV6-6 with TRBJ2-4, with D possibly being TRBD2 (6 bases). The CDR3 is 13 amino acids. CDR1 and CDR2 from the germline V gene are MNHNY and SVGAGI (reference sequence). V was trimmed by 5 bases and J by 9 bases, leaving 14 bases between them. The CDR3 DNA reads TGTGCCAGCAGTCCGGGGACTCGCGGCATTCAGTACTTC. It encodes CASSPGTRGIQYF.

In its sample, this clone was seen a few times. The chain joins TRBV19 to TRBJ1-2; no definite D call. V was pared by 5 bases and J by 0 bases, with 10 bases between. Germline assignment: CDR1 LNHDA and CDR2 SQIVND (reference sequence). This CDR3 is 14 amino acids long. The CDR3 here is CASSSQLANYGYTF. DNA for the CDR3: TGTGCCAGTAGTTCGCAATTAGCTAACTATGGCTACACCTTC. The full variable domain, rest sourced from reference TRBV19 and TRBJ1-2, is DGGITQSPKYLFRKEGQNVTLSCEQNLNHDAMYWYRQDPGQGLRLIYYSQIVNDFQKGDIAEGYSVSREKKESFPLTVTSAQKNPTAFYLCASSSQLANYGYTFGSGTRLTVV.

This clone turned up a few times. J is TRBJ1-3 and V is TRBV5-4; D unclear. Germline V lookup: CDR1 SGHNT, CDR2 YYREEE (reference sequence). The CDR3 loop spans 13 amino acids. The V end was cut by 4 bases, the J end by 7 bases, with 12 bases between. The CDR3: CASSQDRWNTIYF. As DNA, the CDR3 is TGTGCCAGCAGCCAAGATCGGTGGAACACCATATATTTT.

About this clone itself: Other DNA sequences in this specimen translate into the identical CDR3. The genes are TRBV5-1 and TRBJ2-7; tentatively, D is TRBD1 (6 bases). V was cut by 2 bases and J by 3 bases, with 9 bases left in between. Looked up from germline, CDR1 is SGHRS and CDR2 is YFSETQ. The CDR3 sequence is 13 residues long. CDR3 loop: CASSLQGGYEQYF. DNA for the CDR3: TGCGCCAGCAGCTTACAGGGTGGCTACGAGCAGTACTTC. The entire variable domain, with the rest obtained from reference TRBV5-1 and TRBJ2-7, is as follows: KAGVTQTPRYLIKTRGQQVTLSCSPISGHRSVSWYQQTPGQGLQFLFEYFSETQRNKGNFPGRFSGRQFSNSRSEMNVSTLELGDSALYLCASSLQGGYEQYFGPGTRLTVT.

As regards this clone: The same CDR3 is also encoded by other DNA sequences in this sample. V and J are TRBV28 and TRBJ2-7; maybe TRBD1 (6 bases). This CDR3 is built from 14 residues. V dropped 5 bases and J dropped 4 bases, with 15 bases sitting between them. From germline, CDR1 is MDHEN and CDR2 SYDVKM. This chain's CDR3 is CASSPQTGWYEQYF. The CDR3 DNA reads as TGTGCCAGCAGTCCCCAAACAGGGTGGTACGAGCAGTACTTC.

Many counts were recorded for this clone. The chain carries TRBV29-1 and TRBJ1-4, with TRBD1 matching over 8 bases. Germline CDR1 and CDR2: SQVTM and ANQGSEA. The CDR3 is 13 amino acids. V trimming: 6 bases; J trimming: 6 bases; junction bases outside the gene matches: 6. This CDR3 is CSVRTGWDEKLFF. The CDR3 DNA sequence: TGCAGCGTGAGGACAGGGTGGGATGAAAAACTGTTTTTT.

A few counts support this clone. The V and J genes are TRBV28 and TRBJ1-3; the D is unclear. The CDR3 contains 12 residues. The V gene lost 4 bases and the J gene lost 5 bases, with 6 bases spanning the gap. Germline CDR1 is MDHEN and CDR2 is SYDVKM. In DNA form, the CDR3 reads TGTGCCAGCAGTTCGAGCAGAAACACCATATATTTT. This codes for CASSSSRNTIYF.